These 24 T cell receptor beta chains share one sample of origin, sequenced in a study of blood T cell repertoires in COVID-19. Clones were read by immunoSEQ multiplex PCR, and TCRdb kept only the in-frame ones, dropping some. Of over 300,000 clones listed, 83% are singletons. Material for sequencing was peripheral blood. All receptors come from a woman aged 45 to 65 with acute or convalescent COVID-19.

The chain recombines TRBV5-6 with TRBJ2-1, with 14 bases matching TRBD2. This CDR3 has 15 residues. J lost 10 bases, V lost 4 bases, and 7 bases had no gene match. Germline V gene lookup returns CDR1 SGHDT and CDR2 YYEEEE. The CDR3 DNA reads TGTGCCAGCAGCCCGGGACTAGCGGGAGTAGGGGAGCAGTTCTTC. Translating it yields CASSPGLAGVGEQFF.

V usage is TRBV9 and J usage is TRBJ2-7; 8 nucleotides align to TRBD1. The germline CDR1 and CDR2 sequences are SGDLS and YYNGEE. Germline trimming cut 4 bases from V and 2 bases from J; bases unmatched to any gene: 5. CDR3 length equals 14 residues. CDR3 loop: CASSLGQGTYEQYF. The DNA for the CDR3 is TGTGCCAGCAGCCTCGGACAGGGAACCTACGAGCAGTACTTC. Full variable domain (rest looked up from reference TRBV9 and TRBJ2-7): DSGVTQTPKHLITATGQRVTLRCSPRSGDLSVYWYQQSLDQGLQFLIQYYNGEERAKGNILERFSAQQFPDLHSELNLSSLELGDSALYFCASSLGQGTYEQYFGPGTRLTVT.

The rearrangement joins TRBV29-1 to TRBJ2-7; 12 nucleotides line up with TRBD1. CDR1 and CDR2 from the germline V gene are SQVTM and ANQGSEA. Germline trimming cut 8 bases from V and 7 bases from J; bases unmatched to any gene: 9. CDR3 size: 13 residues. The CDR3 is CSSWDRGPWEQYF. The CDR3 DNA sequence: TGCAGCTCATGGGACAGGGGGCCGTGGGAGCAGTACTTC.

The chain carries TRBV7-6 and TRBJ2-2; TRBD2 matches at 14 bases. This CDR3 contains 18 residues. CDR1 is SGHVS, CDR2 FNYEAQ, per germline. V lost 3 bases to trimming and J lost 4 bases; unmatched junction nucleotides: 7. CDR3 protein: CASSFVSGLAGVTGELFF. In DNA, the CDR3 is TGTGCCAGCAGCTTCGTCTCGGGACTAGCGGGAGTCACCGGGGAGCTGTTTTTT.

The chain has TRBV11-2 and TRBJ2-7, with a weak D call TRBD2 (6 bases). V was cut by 5 bases and J by 6 bases, with 14 bases left in between. CDR1 and CDR2 (germline): SGHAT, FQNNGV. This CDR3 region has 13 residues. The chain's CDR3 is CASSRAGRGEQYV. DNA of the CDR3: TGTGCCAGCAGCCGCGCCGGGCGGGGCGAGCAGTACGTC.

The gene calls are TRBV9 and TRBJ2-1, with D tentatively TRBD2 (5 bases). Germline lookup yields CDR1 SGDLS and CDR2 YYNGEE. Trimming removed 0 bases from V and 2 bases from J, with 9 bases in between. CDR3 size: 15 residues. CDR3 DNA: TGTGCCAGCAGCGTAGAGAGCGGCCCCTACAATGAGCAGTTCTTC. Its protein product is CASSVESGPYNEQFF.

V is TRBV5-1 and J is TRBJ2-5; maybe TRBD2 (5 bases). V gave up 0 bases and J gave up 5 bases, with 8 bases separating them. Looked up from germline, CDR1 is SGHRS and CDR2 is YFSETQ. This CDR3 comprises 13 residues. CDR3 bases: TGCGCCAGCAGCTTGGTCGGGGAGGAGACCCAGTACTTC. This codes for CASSLVGEETQYF.

V is TRBV15 and J is TRBJ1-4; no firm D call. V dropped 0 bases and J dropped 6 bases, with 11 bases sitting between them. The CDR3 is made up of 15 amino acids. Per the germline V gene, CDR1 is LNHNV and CDR2 is YYDKDF (reference sequence). Written as DNA, the CDR3 is TGTGCCACCAGCAGAGATCGCGGGCGTGATGAAAAACTGTTTTTT. As protein: CATSRDRGRDEKLFF.

The chain is built from TRBV11-2 and TRBJ1-1; D not resolved. CDR1 and CDR2 from the germline V gene are SGHAT and FQNNGV. Trimming stripped 3 bases from V and 0 bases from J, with 8 bases between. This CDR3 contains 14 residues. In nucleotides, the CDR3 is TGTGCCAGCAGCTTCGCAGGCTTGAACACTGAAGCTTTCTTT. Its translation is CASSFAGLNTEAFF.

This rearrangement joins TRBV9 to TRBJ2-1; D is ambiguous. V lost 3 bases to trimming and J lost 3 bases, with 13 bases between them. Germline assignment: CDR1 SGDLS and CDR2 YYNGEE. The CDR3 has 15 amino acids. The CDR3 is CASSAAAEYYNEQFF. Here the CDR3 DNA reads TGTGCCAGCAGCGCGGCTGCGGAGTACTACAATGAGCAGTTCTTC.

The CDR3 region has the DNA TGCGCCAGCAGCTCCGGGACAGGGATTACTGAAGCTTTCTTT. Translated: CASSSGTGITEAFF. The chain is built from TRBV5-1 and TRBJ1-1; 9 bases are shared with TRBD1. Germline lookup yields CDR1 SGHRS and CDR2 YFSETQ. V lost 3 bases to trimming and J lost 5 bases; unmatched junction nucleotides: 5. The CDR3 has 14 residues.

The chain recombines TRBV11-3 with TRBJ2-2; 8 positions agree with TRBD2. The CDR3 extends over 17 amino acids. Per the germline V gene, CDR1 is SGHNT and CDR2 is YENEEA. The junction had 12 bases not matched to a gene; V was cut back by 4 bases and J by 5 bases. The chain's CDR3 is CASSSYTSGRGTGELFF. The CDR3 DNA reads TGTGCCAGCAGCTCCTACACTAGCGGTAGGGGAACCGGGGAGCTGTTTTTT.

A word on this clone: Given the absence of the conserved phenylalanine or tryptophan at the CDR3 end, a read error is likely. No DNA is shown, since the ends of the CDR3 on it are uncertain; the CDR3 is the one TCRdb lists. The gene calls are TRBV6-5 and TRBJ1-2. Counting both end residues, the CDR3 totals 11 amino acids. CDR1 is MNHEY, CDR2 SVGAGI, per germline. CDR3 in amino acids: CAITSREGNRL.

The rearrangement uses TRBV27 and TRBJ1-1; D is possibly TRBD1 (6 bases). Per the germline V gene, CDR1 is MNHEY and CDR2 is SMNVEV (reference sequence). Trimming cost V 5 bases and J 5 bases, with 15 bases left between them. The CDR3 extends over 14 amino acids. The CDR3 DNA reads TGTGCCAGCAGTCTTGTAGGGGGTCGTACTGAAGCTTTCTTT. Translation gives CASSLVGGRTEAFF.

As for this clone: Other DNA sequences of this sample code for an identical CDR3. The rearrangement uses TRBV11-1 and TRBJ2-7; tentatively, D is TRBD1 (6 bases). The CDR3 contains 12 residues. From germline, CDR1 is SGHAT and CDR2 FQDESV (reference sequence). With 5 bases removed from V and 4 bases from J, the gap between germline ends came to 9 bases. CDR3 protein: CASSRDRYEQYF. CDR3 in DNA: TGTGCCAGCAGCCGCGACAGGTACGAGCAGTACTTC.

The genes are TRBV18 and TRBJ2-5, with D perhaps matching TRBD1 (7 bases). The CDR3 has 13 amino acids. Trimming took 6 bases from V and 5 from J, leaving 13 bases between them. CDR1 is KGHSH and CDR2 is LQKENI in the germline V gene. CDR3 sequence: CASSRGAVETQYF. CDR3 nucleotides: TGTGCCAGCTCCAGGGGGGCTGTGGAGACCCAGTACTTC.

The chain recombines TRBV2 with TRBJ1-2; 7 nucleotides line up with TRBD1. The J segment lost 5 bases and the V segment lost 4 bases, leaving 7 bases of the junction unmatched. The CDR3 spans 14 residues. The germline CDR1 and CDR2 sequences are SNHLY and FYNNEI. CDR3 protein: CASSAGTEAYGYTF. Here the CDR3 DNA reads TGTGCCAGCAGTGCAGGGACAGAGGCGTATGGCTACACCTTC.

CDR3 loop: CASTQVNEKLFF. The CDR3 nucleotides read TGTGCCAGCACGCAGGTTAATGAAAAACTGTTTTTT. The J gene is TRBJ1-4, the V gene TRBV6-5, with no clear D. Per the germline V gene, CDR1 is MNHEY and CDR2 is SVGAGI. Deletions cut 7 bases from V and 4 bases from J, with 7 bases between. The CDR3 is 12 residues long.

V is TRBV6-2 or TRBV6-3 and J is TRBJ2-2; TRBD2 matches at 9 bases. In germline, CDR1 is MNHEY, CDR2 SVGEGT. The CDR3 runs 16 residues. Losses at the gene ends were 4 bases for V and 5 bases for J; bases not matched to a gene: 8. CDR3 nucleotide sequence: TGTGCCAGCAGTTGGGCGGGAGGGCCTCGGACCGGGGAGCTGTTTTTT. It encodes CASSWAGGPRTGELFF.

This rearrangement joins TRBV21-1 to TRBJ2-7; no check of the table's D call, TRBD1, against the DNA was made. TRBV21-1 is noted as a pseudogene. This CDR3 is 14 amino acids long. In nucleotides, the CDR3 is TGTGCCAGCAGAATCCAGACAGGGGGAAGCGAGCAGTACGTC. Translating it yields CASRIQTGGSEQYV.

With respect to this clone: At the DNA level, this CDR3 is encoded by other sequences in the same sample as well. The chain carries TRBV5-6 and TRBJ1-4, with D perhaps TRBD1 (5 bases). Germline CDR1 SGHDT, CDR2 YYEEEE. Trimming left V 0 bases short and J 0 bases short, with 9 bases between. There are 16 residues in the CDR3. The CDR3, as DNA: TGTGCCAGCAGCTTGGGGGGCCGCTCAACTAATGAAAAACTGTTTTTT. It yields the protein CASSLGGRSTNEKLFF.

The chain has TRBV30 and TRBJ2-7; D might be TRBD2 (6 bases). Per germline, CDR1 GTSNPN and CDR2 SVGIG (reference sequence). The CDR3 consists of 12 residues. As DNA, the CDR3 is TGTGCTCTTGGGAGGTTGGCCTACGAGCAGTACTTC. Encoded protein: CALGRLAYEQYF.

This clone was picked up a small number of times. This chain connects TRBV7-9 to TRBJ1-1; 9 bases align to TRBD1. V dropped 1 base and J dropped 3; count of bases not matched to a gene: 3. The germline V gene encodes CDR1 SEHNR and CDR2 FQNEAQ (reference sequence). The CDR3 has 15 amino acids. This chain's CDR3 is CASSLGDRGDTEAFF. DNA for the CDR3: TGTGCCAGCAGCTTAGGCGACAGGGGGGACACTGAAGCTTTCTTT. Using reference TRBV7-9 and TRBJ1-1 for the parts outside the CDR3, the full variable domain is DTGVSQNPRHKITKRGQNVTFRCDPISEHNRLYWYRQTLGQGPEFLTYFQNEAQLEKSRLLSDRFSAERPKGSFSTLEIQRTEQGDSAMYLCASSLGDRGDTEAFFGQGTRLTVV.

The gene calls are TRBV6-2 or TRBV6-3 and TRBJ2-3; 8 bases line up with TRBD2. V was pared by 5 bases and J by 5 bases, with 6 bases of the junction left unmatched. Germline lookup yields CDR1 MNHEY and CDR2 SVGEGT. The CDR3 extends over 14 amino acids. The CDR3 reads CASSLRGGKDTQYF. The CDR3 bases are TGTGCCAGCAGTCTCCGGGGGGGCAAAGATACGCAGTATTTT.